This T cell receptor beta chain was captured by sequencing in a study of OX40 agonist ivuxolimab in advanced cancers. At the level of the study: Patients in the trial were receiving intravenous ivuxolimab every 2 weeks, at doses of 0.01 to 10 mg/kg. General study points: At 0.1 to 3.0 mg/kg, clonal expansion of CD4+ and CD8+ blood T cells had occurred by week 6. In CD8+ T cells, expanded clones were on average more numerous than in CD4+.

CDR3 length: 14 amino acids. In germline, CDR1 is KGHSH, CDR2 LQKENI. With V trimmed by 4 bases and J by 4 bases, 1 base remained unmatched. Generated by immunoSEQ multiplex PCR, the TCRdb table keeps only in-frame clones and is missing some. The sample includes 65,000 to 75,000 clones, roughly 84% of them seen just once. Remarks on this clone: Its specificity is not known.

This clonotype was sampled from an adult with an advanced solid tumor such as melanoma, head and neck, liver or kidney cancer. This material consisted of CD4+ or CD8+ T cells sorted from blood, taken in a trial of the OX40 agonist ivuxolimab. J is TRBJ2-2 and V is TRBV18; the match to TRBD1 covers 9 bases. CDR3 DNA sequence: TGTGCCAGCTCACGGGACAGGGCCACCGGGGAGCTGTTTTTT. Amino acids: CASSRDRATGELFF.